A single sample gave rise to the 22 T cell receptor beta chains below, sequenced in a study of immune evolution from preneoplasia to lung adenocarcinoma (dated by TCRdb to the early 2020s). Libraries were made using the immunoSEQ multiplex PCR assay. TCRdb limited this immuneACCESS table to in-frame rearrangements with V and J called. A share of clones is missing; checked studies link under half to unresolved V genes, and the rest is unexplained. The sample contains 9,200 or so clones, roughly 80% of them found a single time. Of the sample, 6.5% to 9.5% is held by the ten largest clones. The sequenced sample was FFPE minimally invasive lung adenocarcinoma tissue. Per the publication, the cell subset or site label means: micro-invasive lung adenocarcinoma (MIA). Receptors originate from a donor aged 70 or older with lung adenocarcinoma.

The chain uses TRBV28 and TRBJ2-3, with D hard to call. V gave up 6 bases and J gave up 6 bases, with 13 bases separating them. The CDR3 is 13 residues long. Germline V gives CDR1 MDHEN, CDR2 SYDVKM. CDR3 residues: CASRRDTWDTQYF. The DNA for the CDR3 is TGTGCCAGCAGGCGTGACACCTGGGATACGCAGTATTTT.

CDR3 nucleotide sequence: TGTGCCAGCTCACCAGTGGGGTTAACTAATGAAAAACTGTTTTTT. As protein: CASSPVGLTNEKLFF. The rearrangement links TRBV18 to TRBJ1-4, with D unresolved. The germline V gene encodes CDR1 KGHSH and CDR2 LQKENI. The CDR3 has 15 amino acids. V lost 2 bases and J 1 base, leaving 8 bases between the germline ends.

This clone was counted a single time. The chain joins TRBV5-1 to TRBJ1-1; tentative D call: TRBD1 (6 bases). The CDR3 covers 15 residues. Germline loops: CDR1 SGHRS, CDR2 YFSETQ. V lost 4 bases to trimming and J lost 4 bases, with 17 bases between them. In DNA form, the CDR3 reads TGCGCCAGCAGCGGGGGACACGTGACGAGCACTGAAGCTTTCTTT. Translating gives CASSGGHVTSTEAFF.

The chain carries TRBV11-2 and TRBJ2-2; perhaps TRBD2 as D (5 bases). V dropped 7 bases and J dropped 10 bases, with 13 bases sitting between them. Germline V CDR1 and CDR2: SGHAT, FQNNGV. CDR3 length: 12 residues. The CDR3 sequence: CASTGLWEELFF. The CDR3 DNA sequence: TGTGCCAGCACGGGGTTATGGGAGGAGCTGTTTTTT.

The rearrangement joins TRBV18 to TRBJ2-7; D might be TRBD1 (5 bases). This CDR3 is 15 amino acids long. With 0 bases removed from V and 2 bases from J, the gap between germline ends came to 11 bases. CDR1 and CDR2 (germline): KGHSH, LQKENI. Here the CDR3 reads CASSPPARAPYEQYF. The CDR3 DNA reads TGTGCCAGCTCACCACCGGCCAGGGCCCCCTACGAGCAGTACTTC.

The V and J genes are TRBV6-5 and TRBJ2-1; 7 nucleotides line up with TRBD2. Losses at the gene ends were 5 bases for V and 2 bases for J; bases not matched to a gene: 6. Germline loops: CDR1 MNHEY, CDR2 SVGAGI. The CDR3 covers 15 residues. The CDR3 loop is CASSRDYGTYNEQFF. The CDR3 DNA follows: TGTGCCAGCAGTCGGGACTATGGGACCTACAATGAGCAGTTCTTC.

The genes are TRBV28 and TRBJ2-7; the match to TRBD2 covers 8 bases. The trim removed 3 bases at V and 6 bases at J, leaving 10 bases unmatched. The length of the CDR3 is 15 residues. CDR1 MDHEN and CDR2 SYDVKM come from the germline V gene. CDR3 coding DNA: TGTGCCAGCAGTTTTCCCCGGATAGCGGGATCCGAGCAGTACTTC. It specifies CASSFPRIAGSEQYF.

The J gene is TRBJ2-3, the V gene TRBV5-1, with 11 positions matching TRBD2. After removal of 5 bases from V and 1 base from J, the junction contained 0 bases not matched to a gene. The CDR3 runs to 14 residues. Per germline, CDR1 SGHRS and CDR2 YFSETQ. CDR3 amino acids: CASRLAGGTDTQYF. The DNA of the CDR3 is TGCGCCAGCAGACTAGCGGGGGGCACAGATACGCAGTATTTT.

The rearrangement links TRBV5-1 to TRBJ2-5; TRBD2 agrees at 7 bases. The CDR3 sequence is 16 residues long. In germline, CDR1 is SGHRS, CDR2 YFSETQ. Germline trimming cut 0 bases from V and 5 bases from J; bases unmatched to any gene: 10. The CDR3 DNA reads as TGCGCCAGCAGCTTGGGCTGGGGCGCGGGAGTGGAGACCCAGTACTTC. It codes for CASSLGWGAGVETQYF.

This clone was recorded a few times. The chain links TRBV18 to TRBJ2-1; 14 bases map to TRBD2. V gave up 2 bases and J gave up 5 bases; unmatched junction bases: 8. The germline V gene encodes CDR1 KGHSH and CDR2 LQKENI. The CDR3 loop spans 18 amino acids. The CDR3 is CASSPTGLAGVADNEQFF. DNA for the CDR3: TGTGCCAGCTCACCAACGGGACTAGCGGGAGTAGCGGACAATGAGCAGTTCTTC.

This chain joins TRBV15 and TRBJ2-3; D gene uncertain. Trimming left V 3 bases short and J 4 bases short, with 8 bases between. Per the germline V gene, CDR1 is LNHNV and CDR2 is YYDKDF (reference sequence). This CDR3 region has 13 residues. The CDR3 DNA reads TGTGCCACCAGCAGGGGGTTGGCAGATACGCAGTATTTT. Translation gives CATSRGLADTQYF.

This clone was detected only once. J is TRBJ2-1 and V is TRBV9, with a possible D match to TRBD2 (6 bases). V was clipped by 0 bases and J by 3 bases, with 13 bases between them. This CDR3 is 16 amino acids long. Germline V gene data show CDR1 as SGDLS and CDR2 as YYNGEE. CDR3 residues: CASSVGAAGNYNEQFF. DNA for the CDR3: TGTGCCAGCAGCGTAGGGGCTGCGGGAAACTACAATGAGCAGTTCTTC.

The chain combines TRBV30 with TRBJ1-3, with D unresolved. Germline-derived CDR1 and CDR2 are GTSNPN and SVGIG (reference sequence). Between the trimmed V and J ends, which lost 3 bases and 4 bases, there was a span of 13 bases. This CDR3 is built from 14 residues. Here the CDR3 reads CAWRKDRSGNTIYF. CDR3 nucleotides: TGTGCCTGGAGAAAGGACCGGAGCGGAAACACCATATATTTT.

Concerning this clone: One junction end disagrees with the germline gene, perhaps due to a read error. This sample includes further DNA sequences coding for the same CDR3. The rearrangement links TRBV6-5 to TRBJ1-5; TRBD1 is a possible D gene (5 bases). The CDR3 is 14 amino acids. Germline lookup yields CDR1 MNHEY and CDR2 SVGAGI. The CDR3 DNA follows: TGTGCCAGCAGTTCTCGACCAGGGCATCAGCCTCAGCATTTT. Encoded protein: CASSSRPGHQPQHF.

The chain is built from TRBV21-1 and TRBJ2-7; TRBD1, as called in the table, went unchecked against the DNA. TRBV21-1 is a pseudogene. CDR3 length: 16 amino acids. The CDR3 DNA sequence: TGTGCCAGCAGCAAAGATCGGCAGGGGAGCTCCTACGAGCAGTACTTC. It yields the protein CASSKDRQGSSYEQYF.

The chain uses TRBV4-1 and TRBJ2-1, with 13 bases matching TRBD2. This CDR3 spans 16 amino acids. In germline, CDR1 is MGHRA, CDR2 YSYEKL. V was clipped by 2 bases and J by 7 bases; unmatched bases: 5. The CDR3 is CASSQPGLAGVNEQFF. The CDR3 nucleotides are TGCGCCAGCAGCCAACCAGGACTAGCGGGAGTAAATGAGCAGTTCTTC.

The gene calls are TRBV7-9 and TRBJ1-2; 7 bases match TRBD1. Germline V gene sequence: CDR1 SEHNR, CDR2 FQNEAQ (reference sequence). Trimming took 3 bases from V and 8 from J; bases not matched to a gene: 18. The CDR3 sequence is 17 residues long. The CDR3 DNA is TGTGCCAGCAGCTTCGGCAGGGGGTCCGGGGATGTAAGCGGCTACACCTTC. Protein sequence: CASSFGRGSGDVSGYTF.

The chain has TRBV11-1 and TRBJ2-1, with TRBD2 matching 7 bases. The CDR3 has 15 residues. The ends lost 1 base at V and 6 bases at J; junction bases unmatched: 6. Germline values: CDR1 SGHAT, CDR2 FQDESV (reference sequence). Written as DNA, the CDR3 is TGTGCCAGCAGCTTAGTGGCTAGCGGCCTCAATGAGCAGTTCTTC. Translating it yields CASSLVASGLNEQFF.

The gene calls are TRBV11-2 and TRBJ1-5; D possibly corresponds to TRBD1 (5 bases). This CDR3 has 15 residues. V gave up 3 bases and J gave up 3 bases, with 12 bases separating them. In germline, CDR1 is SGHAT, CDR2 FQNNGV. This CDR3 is CASSFGGAANQPQHF. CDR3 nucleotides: TGTGCCAGCAGCTTCGGTGGGGCGGCCAATCAGCCCCAGCATTTT.

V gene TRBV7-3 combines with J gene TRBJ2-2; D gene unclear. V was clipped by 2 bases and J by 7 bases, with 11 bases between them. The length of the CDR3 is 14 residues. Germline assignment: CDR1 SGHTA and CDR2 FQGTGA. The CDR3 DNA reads TGTGCCAGCAGCTTAGGCTCGCTTGGCGGGGAGCTGTTTTTT. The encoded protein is CASSLGSLGGELFF.

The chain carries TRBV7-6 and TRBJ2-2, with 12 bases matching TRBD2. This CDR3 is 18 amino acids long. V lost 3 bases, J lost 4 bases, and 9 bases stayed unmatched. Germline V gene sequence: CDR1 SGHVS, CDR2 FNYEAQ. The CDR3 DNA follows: TGTGCCAGCAGCTTGGGGACTAGCGGGCCTGGGAGCACCGGGGAGCTGTTTTTT. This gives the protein CASSLGTSGPGSTGELFF. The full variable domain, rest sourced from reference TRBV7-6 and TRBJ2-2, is GAGVSQSPRYKVTKRGQDVALRCDPISGHVSLYWYRQALGQGPEFLTYFNYEAQQDKSGLPNDRFSAERPEGSISTLTIQRTEQRDSAMYRCASSLGTSGPGSTGELFFGEGSRLTVL.

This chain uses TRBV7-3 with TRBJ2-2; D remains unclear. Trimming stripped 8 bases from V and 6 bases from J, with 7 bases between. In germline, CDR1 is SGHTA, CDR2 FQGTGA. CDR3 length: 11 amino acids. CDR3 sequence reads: CASGEPGELFF. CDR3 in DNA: TGTGCCAGCGGAGAACCCGGGGAGCTGTTTTTT.